The present entry profiles one TCR beta chain with its context. Its specificity is unknown. Autoimmune disease history or systemic immunosuppression barred patients. The sample comes from a study of OX40 agonist ivuxolimab in advanced cancers. Study-wide context: Participants, 65% to 85% male, averaged approximately 56 years of age, ranging from about 23 to 79. Eligibility admitted prior anti-PD-1, anti-PD-L1 or anti-CTLA-4 therapy; roughly 39% had some. General study findings and limits: Low clonal expansion, among the lowest seen, marked partial responders at 0.1-3.0 mg/kg.

The CDR3 is made up of 14 amino acids. Trimming took off 1 base at V and 1 base at J, with 8 bases between the two ends. CDR1 is SGDLS and CDR2 is YYNGEE in the germline V gene. TCRdb keeps only in-frame clones here, not all; method: immunoSEQ multiplex PCR. The sample lists 55,000 to 75,000 clones, around 86% occurring once. The sequence came from an adult with an advanced solid tumor such as melanoma, head and neck, liver or kidney cancer. The sample here was CD4+ or CD8+ T cells sorted from blood, taken in a trial of the OX40 agonist ivuxolimab. This sequence joins TRBV9 and TRBJ1-2, with D tentatively TRBD1 (6 bases). The DNA for the CDR3 is TGTGCCAGCAGCGTAAGACAGGATAACTATGGCTACACCTTC. It is translated as CASSVRQDNYGYTF. The complete variable domain, with remaining parts taken from reference TRBV9 and TRBJ1-2, reads DSGVTQTPKHLITATGQRVTLRCSPRSGDLSVYWYQQSLDQGLQFLIQYYNGEERAKGNILERFSAQQFPDLHSELNLSSLELGDSALYFCASSVRQDNYGYTFGSGTRLTVV.